The source of this TCR beta chain is a study of OX40 agonist ivuxolimab in advanced cancers. Looking at the study overall: Patients received the agonistic anti-OX40 (CD134) antibody ivuxolimab. Study-level points and caveats: Which antigen the expanded peripheral T cells recognized is unknown.

TCRdb's table, derived via immunoSEQ multiplex PCR, lists solely in-frame clones and lacks some. The profile shows roughly 66,000 clones, roughly 80% of them singletons. The CDR3 totals 13 residues. Germline V CDR1 and CDR2: LNHDA, SQIVND (reference sequence). Trimming cost V 7 bases and J 7 bases, with 16 bases left between them. As for this clone: Its antigen is unidentified.

The starting material was CD4+ or CD8+ T cells sorted from blood, obtained in a trial of the OX40 agonist ivuxolimab. The TCR was taken from an adult with an advanced solid tumor such as melanoma, head and neck, liver or kidney cancer. This rearrangement joins TRBV19 to TRBJ1-1; D perhaps matches TRBD1 (6 bases). In DNA, the CDR3 is TGTGCCAGTAATCAGGGGAGACGGGGTGAAGCTTTCTTT. Encoded protein: CASNQGRRGEAFF.